The rows below give T cell receptor beta chains drawn from one sample of a study of blood T cell repertoires in COVID-19. Only in-frame clones appear in the TCRdb table, and some are missing; sequencing was by immunoSEQ multiplex PCR. Here the sample spans about 300,000 clones, more than 75% being singletons. The sequenced sample consisted of PBMCs or T cells enriched from blood (not recorded which). The receptors were sampled from a woman younger than 30 who had recovered from COVID-19. CDR3s include the opening cysteine and the closing phenylalanine or tryptophan. A D gene is named only where the DNA matches it firmly. A row's size may be missing; if present it is once, few, many or a size class.

v_gene	d_gene	abundance	j_gene	CDR3aa	CDR3nt
TRBV4-1	NA	NA	TRBJ2-4	CASSQVYATVLAKNIQYF	TGCGCCAGCAGCCAAGTCTACGCGACTGTATTAGCCAAAAACATTCAGTACTTC
TRBV7-2	NA	NA	TRBJ1-3	CASSLSVSRSSGNTIYF	TGTGCCAGCAGCTTAAGCGTCAGCCGGAGCTCTGGAAACACCATATATTTT
TRBV5-1	TRBD1	NA	TRBJ2-3	CASSRGTATDTQYF	TGCGCCAGCAGCAGAGGGACAGCGACAGATACGCAGTATTTT
TRBV16	NA	NA	TRBJ1-5	CASSHRETNQPQHF	TGTGCCAGCAGCCACAGAGAGACTAATCAGCCCCAGCATTTT
TRBV19	TRBD1	NA	TRBJ2-2	CASSEGQGATYSRNTGELFF	TGTGCCAGTAGTGAGGGACAGGGGGCCACCTACAGCCGGAACACCGGGGAGCTGTTTTTT
TRBV7-9	TRBD1	NA	TRBJ1-1	CASSRQGEITEAFF	TGTGCCAGCAGCCGACAGGGGGAGATCACTGAAGCTTTCTTT
TRBV27	NA	few	TRBJ1-5	CASSFRSSNQPQHF	TGTGCCAGCAGTTTCCGCAGTAGCAATCAGCCCCAGCATTTT
TRBV30	NA	NA	TRBJ1-1	CAWSSHPGGGTEAFF	TGTGCCTGGAGTTCTCACCCCGGGGGGGGGACTGAAGCTTTCTTT
TRBV30	NA	once	TRBJ1-6	CAWSNEGDSPLHF	TGTGCCTGGAGTAATGAGGGCGATTCACCCCTCCACTTT
TRBV6-5	TRBD1	NA	TRBJ2-7	CASSYGGTGLTYEQYF	TGTGCCAGCAGTTACGGGGGGACAGGTCTTACCTACGAGCAGTACTTC
TRBV2	NA	few	TRBJ2-3	CASRGAGYMGRPEESADTQYF	TGTGCCAGCAGGGGGGCCGGCTATATGGGGCGCCCGGAAGAAAGTGCAGATACGCAGTATTTT
TRBV9	TRBD2	NA	TRBJ2-1	CASSPGREAENEQFF	TGTGCCAGCAGCCCAGGGCGGGAGGCTGAGAATGAGCAGTTCTTC
TRBV23-1	TRBD2	NA	TRBJ2-1	CASSQSNSGKSYNEQFF	TGCGCCAGCAGTCAATCTAATAGCGGGAAGTCATACAATGAGCAGTTCTTC
TRBV20-1	NA	NA	TRBJ2-1	CSASSPNEQFF	TGCAGTGCTAGTTCCCCGAATGAGCAGTTCTTC
TRBV4-1	NA	NA	TRBJ1-4	CASSQHAEGATNEKLFF	TGCGCCAGCAGCCAACATGCAGAGGGGGCAACTAATGAAAAACTGTTTTTT
TRBV25-1	TRBD1	NA	TRBJ1-3	CASSERPGQGGGNTIYF	TGTGCCAGCAGTGAACGGCCGGGACAGGGGGGTGGAAACACCATATATTTT
TRBV7-9	NA	NA	TRBJ1-1	CASSLAQGYEAFF	TGTGCCAGCAGCTTAGCGCAGGGTTATGAAGCTTTCTTT
TRBV7-3	TRBD1	NA	TRBJ1-1	CASSRSGGTEAFF	TGTGCCAGCAGCAGATCAGGGGGAACTGAAGCTTTCTTT
TRBV5-1	TRBD1	NA	TRBJ2-7	CASSERPRTGGDEQYF	TGCGCCAGCAGCGAGCGACCCAGGACAGGGGGTGACGAGCAGTACTTC
TRBV28	NA	NA	TRBJ1-2	CASSFGGPGYGYTF	TGTGCCAGCAGTTTCGGGGGGCCAGGCTATGGCTACACCTTC
TRBV4-1	TRBD1	NA	TRBJ1-6	CASSLSLTGVGSPLHF	TGCGCCAGCAGCCTAAGCCTTACAGGGGTCGGTTCACCCCTCCACTTT
TRBV2	TRBD2	few	TRBJ2-2	CASSQRGSGGDTGELFF	TGTGCCAGCTCCCAACGGGGTAGCGGGGGCGACACCGGGGAGCTGTTTTTT
TRBV6-1	TRBD2	NA	TRBJ2-2	CASSERREGAGELFF	TGTGCCAGCAGTGAAAGGCGGGAGGGAGCCGGGGAGCTGTTTTTT
TRBV28	NA	NA	TRBJ1-4	CASSFPYTGEKLFF	TGTGCCAGCAGTTTCCCCTACACGGGTGAAAAACTGTTTTTT
TRBV2	NA	NA	TRBJ1-1	CASSVRRSEAFF	TGTGCCAGCAGTGTCCGCCGGAGTGAAGCTTTCTTT
TRBV5-4	TRBD1	NA	TRBJ1-1	CASSLGGDRVSTEAFF	TGTGCCAGCAGCTTGGGAGGGGACAGGGTGAGCACTGAAGCTTTCTTT
TRBV12-5	TRBD1	NA	TRBJ1-1	CASGRQGGREAFF	TGTGCTAGTGGCCGACAGGGGGGGAGGGAAGCTTTCTTT